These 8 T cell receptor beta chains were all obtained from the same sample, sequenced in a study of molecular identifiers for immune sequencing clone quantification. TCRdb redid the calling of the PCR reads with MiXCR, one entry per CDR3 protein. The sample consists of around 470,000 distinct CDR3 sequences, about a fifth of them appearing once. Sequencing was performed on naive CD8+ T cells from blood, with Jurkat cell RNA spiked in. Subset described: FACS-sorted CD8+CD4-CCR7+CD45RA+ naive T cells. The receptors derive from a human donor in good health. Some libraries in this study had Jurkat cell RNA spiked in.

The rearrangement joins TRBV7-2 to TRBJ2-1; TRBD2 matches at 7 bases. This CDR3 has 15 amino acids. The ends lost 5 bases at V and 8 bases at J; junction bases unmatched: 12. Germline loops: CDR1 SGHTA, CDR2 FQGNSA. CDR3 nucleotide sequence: TGTGCCAGCAGCCCGGGGGAGGGTCCCTCTCATGAGCAGTTCTTC. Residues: CASSPGEGPSHEQFF.

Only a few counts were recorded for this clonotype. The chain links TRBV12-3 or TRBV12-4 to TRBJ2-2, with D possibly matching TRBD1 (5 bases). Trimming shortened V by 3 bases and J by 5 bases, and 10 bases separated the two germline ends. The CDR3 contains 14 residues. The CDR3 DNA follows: TGTGCCAGCAGTTTTTCCAGACAGACCGGGGAGCTGTTTTTT. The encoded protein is CASSFSRQTGELFF.

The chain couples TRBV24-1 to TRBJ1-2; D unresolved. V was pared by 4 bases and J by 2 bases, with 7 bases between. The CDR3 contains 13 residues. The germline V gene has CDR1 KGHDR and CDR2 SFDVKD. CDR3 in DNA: TGTGCCACCAGTGAATCATTGAACTATGGCTACACCTTC. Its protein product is CATSESLNYGYTF.

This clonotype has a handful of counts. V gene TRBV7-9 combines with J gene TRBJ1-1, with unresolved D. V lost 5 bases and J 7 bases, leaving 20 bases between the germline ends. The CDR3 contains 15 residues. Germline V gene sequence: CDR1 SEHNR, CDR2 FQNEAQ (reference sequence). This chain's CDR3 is CASSPPPGERLEAFF. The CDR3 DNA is TGTGCCAGCAGCCCCCCGCCGGGCGAGAGACTTGAAGCTTTCTTT.

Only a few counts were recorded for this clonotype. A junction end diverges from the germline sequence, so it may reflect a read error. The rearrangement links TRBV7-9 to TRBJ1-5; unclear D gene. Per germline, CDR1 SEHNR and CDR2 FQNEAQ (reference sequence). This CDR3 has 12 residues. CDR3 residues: CACSLANQPQHF. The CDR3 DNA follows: TGTGCCTGCAGCTTGGCGAATCAGCCCCAGCATTTT.

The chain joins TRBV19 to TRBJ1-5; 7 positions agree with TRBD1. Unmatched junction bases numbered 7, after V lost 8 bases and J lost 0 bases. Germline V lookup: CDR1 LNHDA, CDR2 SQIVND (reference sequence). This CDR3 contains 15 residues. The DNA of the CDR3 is TGTGCCAGTTCTTGGGACAGCTATAGCAATCAGCCCCAGCATTTT. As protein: CASSWDSYSNQPQHF.

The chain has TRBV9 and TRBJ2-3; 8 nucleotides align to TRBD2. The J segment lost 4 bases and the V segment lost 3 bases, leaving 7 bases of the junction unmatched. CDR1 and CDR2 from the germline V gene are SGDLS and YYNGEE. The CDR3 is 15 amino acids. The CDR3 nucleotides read TGTGCCAGCAGCGCGAGCGGGAGCGGGCCAGATACGCAGTATTTT. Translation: CASSASGSGPDTQYF.

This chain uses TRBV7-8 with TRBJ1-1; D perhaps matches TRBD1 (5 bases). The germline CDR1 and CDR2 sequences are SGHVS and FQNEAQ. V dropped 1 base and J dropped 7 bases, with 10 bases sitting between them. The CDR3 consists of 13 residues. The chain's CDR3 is CASSLGVGDEAFF. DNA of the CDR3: TGTGCCAGCAGCTTAGGGGTAGGGGATGAAGCTTTCTTT. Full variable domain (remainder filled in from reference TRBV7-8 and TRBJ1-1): GAGVSQSPRYKVAKRGQDVALRCDPISGHVSLFWYQQALGQGPEFLTYFQNEAQLDKSGLPSDRFFAERPEGSVSTLKIQRTQQEDSAVYLCASSLGVGDEAFFGQGTRLTVV.